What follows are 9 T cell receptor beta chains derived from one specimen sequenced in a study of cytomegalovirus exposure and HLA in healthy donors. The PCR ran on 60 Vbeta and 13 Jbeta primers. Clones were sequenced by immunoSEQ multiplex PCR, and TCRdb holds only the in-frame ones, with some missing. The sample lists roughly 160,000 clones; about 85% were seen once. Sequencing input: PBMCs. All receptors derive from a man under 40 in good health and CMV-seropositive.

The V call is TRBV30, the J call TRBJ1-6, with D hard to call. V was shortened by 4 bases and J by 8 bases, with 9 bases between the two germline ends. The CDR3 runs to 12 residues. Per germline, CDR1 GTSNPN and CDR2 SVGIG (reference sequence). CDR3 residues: CAWMGRDSPLHF. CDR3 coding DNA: TGTGCCTGGATGGGGAGGGATTCACCCCTCCACTTT.

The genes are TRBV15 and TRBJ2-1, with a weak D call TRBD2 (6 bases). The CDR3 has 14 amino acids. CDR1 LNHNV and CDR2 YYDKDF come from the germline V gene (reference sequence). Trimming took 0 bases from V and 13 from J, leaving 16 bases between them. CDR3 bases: TGTGCCACCAGCAGAGAAACGGCGGGGAGTGGACAGTTCTTC. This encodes CATSRETAGSGQFF.

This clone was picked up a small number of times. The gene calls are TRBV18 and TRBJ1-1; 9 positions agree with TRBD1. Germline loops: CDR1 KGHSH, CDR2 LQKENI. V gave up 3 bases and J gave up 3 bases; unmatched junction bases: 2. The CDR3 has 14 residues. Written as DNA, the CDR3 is TGTGCCAGCTCACCCGGACAGGGGTACACTGAAGCTTTCTTT. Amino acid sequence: CASSPGQGYTEAFF.

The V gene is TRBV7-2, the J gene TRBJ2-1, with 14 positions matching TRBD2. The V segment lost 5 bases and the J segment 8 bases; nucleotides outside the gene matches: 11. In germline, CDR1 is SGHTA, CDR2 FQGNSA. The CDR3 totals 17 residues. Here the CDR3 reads CASSARLAGGAVYEQFF. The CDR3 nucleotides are TGTGCCAGCAGCGCACGACTAGCGGGAGGGGCCGTCTATGAGCAGTTCTTC. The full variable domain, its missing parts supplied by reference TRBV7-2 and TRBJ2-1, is GAGVSQSPSNKVTEKGKDVELRCDPISGHTALYWYRQSLGQGLEFLIYFQGNSAPDKSGLPSDRFSAERTGGSVSTLTIQRTQQEDSAVYLCASSARLAGGAVYEQFFGPGTRLTVL.

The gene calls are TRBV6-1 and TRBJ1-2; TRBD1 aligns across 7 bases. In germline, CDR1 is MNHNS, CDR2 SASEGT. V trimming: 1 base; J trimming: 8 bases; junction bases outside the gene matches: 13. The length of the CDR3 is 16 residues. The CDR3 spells CASSEDRGRGWFGYTF. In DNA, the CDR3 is TGTGCCAGCAGTGAAGATAGGGGCAGGGGGTGGTTCGGCTACACCTTC.

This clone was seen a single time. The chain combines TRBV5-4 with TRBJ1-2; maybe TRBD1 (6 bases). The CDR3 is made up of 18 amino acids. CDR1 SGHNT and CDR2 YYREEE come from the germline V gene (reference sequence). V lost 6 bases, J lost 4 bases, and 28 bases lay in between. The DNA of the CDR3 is TGTGCCAGCAACTTTGGTCTCCCGGGACACGCACGGGCCTATGGCTACACCTTC. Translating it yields CASNFGLPGHARAYGYTF.

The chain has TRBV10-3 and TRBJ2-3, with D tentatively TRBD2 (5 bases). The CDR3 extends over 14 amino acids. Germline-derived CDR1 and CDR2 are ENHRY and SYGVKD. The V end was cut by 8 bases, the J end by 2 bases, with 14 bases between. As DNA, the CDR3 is TGTGCCATCGGAGGACCTAAGAACACAGATACGCAGTATTTT. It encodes CAIGGPKNTDTQYF.

The CDR3 is CASSGQGRNGYTF. The CDR3 nucleotides read TGTGCCAGCAGTGGACAGGGGAGGAACGGCTACACCTTC. The genes are TRBV6-5 and TRBJ1-2; 9 bases are a match to TRBD1. V was clipped by 5 bases and J by 8 bases; unmatched bases: 6. This CDR3 spans 13 amino acids. Per the germline V gene, CDR1 is MNHEY and CDR2 is SVGAGI.

CDR3 bases: TGTGCCAGCAGCGACATAGATCAGCCCCAGCATTTT. Translation: CASSDIDQPQHF. The V and J genes are TRBV21-1 and TRBJ1-5; whether TRBD1, the table's D call, matches the DNA was not checked. TRBV21-1 is a recognized pseudogene. The CDR3 covers 12 residues.